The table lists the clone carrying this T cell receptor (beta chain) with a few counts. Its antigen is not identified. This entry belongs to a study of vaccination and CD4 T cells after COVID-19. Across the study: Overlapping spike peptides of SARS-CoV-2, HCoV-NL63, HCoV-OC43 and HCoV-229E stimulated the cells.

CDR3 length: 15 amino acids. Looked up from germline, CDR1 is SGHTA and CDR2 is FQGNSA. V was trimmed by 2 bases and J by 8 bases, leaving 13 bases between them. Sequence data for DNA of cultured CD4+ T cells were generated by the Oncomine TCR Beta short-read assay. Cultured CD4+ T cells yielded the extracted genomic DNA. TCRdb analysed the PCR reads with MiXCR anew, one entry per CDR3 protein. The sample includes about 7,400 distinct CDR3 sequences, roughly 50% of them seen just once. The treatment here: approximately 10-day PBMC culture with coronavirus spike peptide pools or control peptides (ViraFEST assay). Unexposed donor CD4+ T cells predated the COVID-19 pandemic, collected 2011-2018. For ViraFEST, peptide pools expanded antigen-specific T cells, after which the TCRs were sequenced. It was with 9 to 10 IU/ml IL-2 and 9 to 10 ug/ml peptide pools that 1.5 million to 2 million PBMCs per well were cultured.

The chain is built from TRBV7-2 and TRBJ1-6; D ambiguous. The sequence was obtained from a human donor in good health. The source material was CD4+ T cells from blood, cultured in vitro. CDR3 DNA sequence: TGTGCCAGCAGCTTATCCGGACCTCAGGATTCACCCCTCCACTTT. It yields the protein CASSLSGPQDSPLHF.